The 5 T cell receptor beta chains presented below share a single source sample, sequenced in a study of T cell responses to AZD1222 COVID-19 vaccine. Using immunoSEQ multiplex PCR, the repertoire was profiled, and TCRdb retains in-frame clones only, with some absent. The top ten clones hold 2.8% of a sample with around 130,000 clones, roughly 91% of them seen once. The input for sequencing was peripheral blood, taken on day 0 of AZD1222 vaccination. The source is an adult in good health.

The CDR3 region is CASSKAPGPTYEQYF. The CDR3 DNA reads TGCGCCAGCAGCAAAGCCCCGGGGCCCACCTACGAGCAGTACTTC. The rearrangement links TRBV4-1 to TRBJ2-7; D might be TRBD1 or TRBD2, each matching 5 bases. Germline V lookup: CDR1 MGHRA, CDR2 YSYEKL. The CDR3 totals 15 residues. V dropped 5 bases and J dropped 2 bases, with 16 bases sitting between them.

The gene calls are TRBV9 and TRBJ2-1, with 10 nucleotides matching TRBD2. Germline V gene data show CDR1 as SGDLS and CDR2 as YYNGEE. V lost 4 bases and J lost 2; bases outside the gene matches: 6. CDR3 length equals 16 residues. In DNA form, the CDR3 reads TGTGCCAGCAGCCCTGGACTAGCGGAGCCCTACAATGAGCAGTTCTTC. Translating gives CASSPGLAEPYNEQFF.

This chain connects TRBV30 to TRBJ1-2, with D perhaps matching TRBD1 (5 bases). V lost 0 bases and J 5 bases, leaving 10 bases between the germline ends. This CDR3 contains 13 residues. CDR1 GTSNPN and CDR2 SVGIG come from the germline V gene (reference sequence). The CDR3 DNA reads TGTGCCTGGAGTGTACCGGGGGTTTATGGCTACACCTTC. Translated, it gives CAWSVPGVYGYTF.

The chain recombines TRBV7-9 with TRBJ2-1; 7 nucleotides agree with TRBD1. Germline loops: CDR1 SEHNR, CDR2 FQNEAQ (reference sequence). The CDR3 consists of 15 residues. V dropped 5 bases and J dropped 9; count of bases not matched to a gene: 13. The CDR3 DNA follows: TGTGCCAGCAGCCCCGGGGTAGGGGGCCAATTTGAGCAGTTCTTC. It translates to CASSPGVGGQFEQFF.

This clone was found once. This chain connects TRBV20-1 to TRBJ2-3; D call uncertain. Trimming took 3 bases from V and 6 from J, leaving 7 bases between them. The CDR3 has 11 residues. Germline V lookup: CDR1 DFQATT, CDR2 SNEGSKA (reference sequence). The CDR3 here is CSASEADTQYF. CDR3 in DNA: TGCAGTGCTAGCGAGGCGGATACGCAGTATTTT.